The source of this T cell receptor (beta chain) is a study of control samples from healthy donors and cancer patients. Here immunoSEQ multiplex PCR was the method, and the copy in TCRdb shows in-frame clones only, minus some. Here the sample spans 130,000 or so clones, roughly 89% being singletons. V shed 5 bases and J shed 2 bases, with 4 bases lying between them. CDR1 is SGHRS and CDR2 is YFSETQ in the germline V gene. This CDR3 comprises 11 residues. Sequencing was done on a sample of blood. The chain uses TRBV5-1 and TRBJ1-1; D is undetermined. This TCR derives from a young man in good health. CDR3 protein: CASRINTEAFF. The CDR3 coding sequence is TGCGCCAGCAGGATCAACACTGAAGCTTTCTTT.